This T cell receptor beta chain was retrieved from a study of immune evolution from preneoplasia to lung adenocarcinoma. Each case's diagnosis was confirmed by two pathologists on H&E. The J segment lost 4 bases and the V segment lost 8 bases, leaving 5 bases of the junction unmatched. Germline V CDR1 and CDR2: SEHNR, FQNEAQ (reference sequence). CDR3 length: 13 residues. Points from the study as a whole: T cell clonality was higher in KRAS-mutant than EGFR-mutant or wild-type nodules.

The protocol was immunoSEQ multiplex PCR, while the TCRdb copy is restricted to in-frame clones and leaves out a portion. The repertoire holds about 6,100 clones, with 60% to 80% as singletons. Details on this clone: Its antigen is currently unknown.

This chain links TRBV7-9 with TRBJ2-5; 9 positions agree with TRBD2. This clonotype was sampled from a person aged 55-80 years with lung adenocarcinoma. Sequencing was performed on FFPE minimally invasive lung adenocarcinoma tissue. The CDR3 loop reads CASAATSGETQYF. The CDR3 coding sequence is TGTGCCAGCGCCGCGACTAGCGGAGAGACCCAGTACTTC.